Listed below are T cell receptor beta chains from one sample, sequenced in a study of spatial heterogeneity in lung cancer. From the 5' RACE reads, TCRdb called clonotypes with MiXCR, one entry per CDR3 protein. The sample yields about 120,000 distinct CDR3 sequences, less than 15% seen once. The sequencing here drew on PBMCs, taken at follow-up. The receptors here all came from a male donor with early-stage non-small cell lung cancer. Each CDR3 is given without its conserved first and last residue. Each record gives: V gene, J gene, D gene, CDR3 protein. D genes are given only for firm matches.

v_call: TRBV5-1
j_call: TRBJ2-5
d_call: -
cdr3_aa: ASSLGRPEETQY

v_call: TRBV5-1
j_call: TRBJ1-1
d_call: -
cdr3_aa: ASSFRGNTEAF

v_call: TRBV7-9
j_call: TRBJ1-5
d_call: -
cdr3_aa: ASSSSGLNQPQH

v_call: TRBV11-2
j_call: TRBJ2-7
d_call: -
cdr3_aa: ASSLERLYEQY

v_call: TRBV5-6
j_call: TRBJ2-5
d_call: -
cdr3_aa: ASSRFQRLQETQY

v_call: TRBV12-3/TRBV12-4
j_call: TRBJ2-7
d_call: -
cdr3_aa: ASSFEGRYEQY

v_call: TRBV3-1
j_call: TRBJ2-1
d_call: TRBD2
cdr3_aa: ASSHSGGGYNEQF

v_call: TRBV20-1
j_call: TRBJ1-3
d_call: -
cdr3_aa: SARGGHGNTIY

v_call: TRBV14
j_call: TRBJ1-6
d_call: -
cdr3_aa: ASSHRWGALPDNSPLH

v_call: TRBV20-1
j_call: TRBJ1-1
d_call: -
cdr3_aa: SASPVANTEAF

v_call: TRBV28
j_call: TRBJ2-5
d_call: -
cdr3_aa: ASSLRDGLTQY

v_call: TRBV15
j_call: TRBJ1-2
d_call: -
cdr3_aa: ATSREIAGTY

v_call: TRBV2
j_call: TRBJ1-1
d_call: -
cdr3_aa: ASSVDTMNTEAF

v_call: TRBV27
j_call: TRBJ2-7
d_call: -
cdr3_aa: ASSFTGSSYEQY

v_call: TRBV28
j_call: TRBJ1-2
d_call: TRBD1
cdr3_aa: ASSFMDRSFYGYT

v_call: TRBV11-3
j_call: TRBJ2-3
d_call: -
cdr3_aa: ASSFSRGGTDTQY

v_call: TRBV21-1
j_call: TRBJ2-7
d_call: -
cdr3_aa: ASSKARQASSYEQY

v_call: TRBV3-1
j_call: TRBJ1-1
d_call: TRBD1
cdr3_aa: ASSQMTGGTEAF

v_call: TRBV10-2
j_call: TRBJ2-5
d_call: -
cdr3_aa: ASSEGTQY